This is a list of T cell receptor beta chains from one sample in a study of spatial heterogeneity in lung cancer. A single record per CDR3 protein comes from TCRdb applying MiXCR to the 5' RACE reads. This sample has approximately 39,000 distinct CDR3 sequences; approximately 7.2% occur once, and the top ten carry around 29%. This specimen was PBMCs, taken at surgery. These receptors all stem from a female donor with early-stage non-small cell lung cancer. Each CDR3 is given with its conserved first and last residue. A D gene is named only where the DNA matches it firmly. Clone size is stated in some rows and not others, as once, few, many or a class when expanded.

clone_size	v_call	d_call	j_call	cdr3_nt	cdr3_aa
many	TRBV5-6	.	TRBJ2-5	TGTGCCAGCAGCTCGAGGATGGTGGAGACCCAGTACTTC	CASSSRMVETQYF
.	TRBV12-3/TRBV12-4	TRBD1	TRBJ2-5	TGTGCCAGCAGTTGGGACAGCAACTCAGCCATCGAGACCCAGCACTTC	CASSWDSNSAIETQHF
many	TRBV9	TRBD2	TRBJ2-1	TGTGCCAGCAGCGCGGGAGGGGGGACCTACAATGAGCAGTTCTTC	CASSAGGGTYNEQFF
.	TRBV7-2	TRBD2	TRBJ2-7	TGTGCCAGCAGCTTAGGTTCTAGCGGGAGGGCCCACGAGCAGTACTTC	CASSLGSSGRAHEQYF
many	TRBV13	TRBD1	TRBJ2-7	TGTGCCAGCAGCTTAGGGGGACAGCCATACTTC	CASSLGGQPYF
many	TRBV20-1	.	TRBJ1-4	TGCAGTGCTAAGGGGCCAACTAATGAAAAACTGTTTTTT	CSAKGPTNEKLFF
many	TRBV6-2/TRBV6-3	.	TRBJ2-7	TGTGCCAGCAGTTACTCCGGACGGGGGGAGCAGTACTTC	CASSYSGRGEQYF
.	TRBV6-5	TRBD2	TRBJ2-1	TGTGCCAGCAGTCCGGGACTAGCGGCCCTCTCCTACAATGAGCAGTTCTTC	CASSPGLAALSYNEQFF
.	TRBV6-1	.	TRBJ1-5	TGTGCCAGCAGTGAAGCGAGGCAGGGCGGCCAGCCCCAGCATTTT	CASSEARQGGQPQHF
many	TRBV10-2	.	TRBJ2-1	TGCGCCAGCAGTGAGTCTAGCGGATACAATGAGCAGTTCTTC	CASSESSGYNEQFF
.	TRBV6-1	TRBD2	TRBJ2-4	TGTGCCAGCATCCGAAACTCGGGACTAGCGGGGGCCAAAAACATTCAGTACTTC	CASIRNSGLAGAKNIQYF
few	TRBV28	.	TRBJ1-4	TGTGCCAGCAGTTCCCGACGGCCCATACGGGAAAAACTGTTTTTT	CASSSRRPIREKLFF
few	TRBV10-2	.	TRBJ1-5	TGCGCCAGCAGCCCCAATAGCAATCAGCCCCAGCATTTT	CASSPNSNQPQHF
many	TRBV20-1	TRBD1	TRBJ1-2	TGCAGTGCAAAGGACAGGGAGAATGGCTACACCTTC	CSAKDRENGYTF
many	TRBV6-2/TRBV6-3	.	TRBJ1-4	TGTGCCAGCAGGCCAGTGACAGCCTATAATGAAAAACTGTTTTTT	CASRPVTAYNEKLFF
few	TRBV20-1	.	TRBJ1-1	TGCAGTGCTAGAGATCGAAAAACAGGGATGAACACTGAAGCTTTCTTT	CSARDRKTGMNTEAFF
many	TRBV12-3/TRBV12-4	TRBD1	TRBJ1-3	TGTGCCAGCAGTCCGACAGGGTACTCTGGAAACACCATATATTTT	CASSPTGYSGNTIYF
few	TRBV20-1	.	TRBJ2-3	TGCAGTGCAGATTGGGGGGCCGATGCAGATACGCAGTATTTT	CSADWGADADTQYF
many	TRBV6-6	.	TRBJ2-2	TGTGCCAGCATGACCGACAGTTACACCGGGGAGCTGTTTTTT	CASMTDSYTGELFF
few	TRBV28	.	TRBJ2-7	TGTGCCAGCAGTTTGACCCTCGGATACGAGCAGTACTTC	CASSLTLGYEQYF
many	TRBV2	.	TRBJ2-5	TGTGCCAGCAGTGGGCGGACAGAACAAGAGACCCAGTACTTC	CASSGRTEQETQYF
many	TRBV5-1	.	TRBJ2-3	TGCGCCAGCAGCCCACTAGGGGAATTTGCAGATACGCAGTATTTT	CASSPLGEFADTQYF
few	TRBV6-6	.	TRBJ1-2	TGTGCCAGCGGGCGACGGGACTATGGCTACACCTTC	CASGRRDYGYTF
few	TRBV15	.	TRBJ2-5	TGTGCCACCAGCTTTGGGGGAGAGACCCAGTACTTC	CATSFGGETQYF
many	TRBV7-2	.	TRBJ2-7	TGTGCCAGCAGCTTGAACAGGGACGTTTCCGAGCAGTACTTC	CASSLNRDVSEQYF
many	TRBV9	.	TRBJ2-3	TGTGCCAGCAGCGTAGCGGGGTCCACAGATACGCAGTATTTT	CASSVAGSTDTQYF
many	TRBV19	TRBD2	TRBJ2-1	TGTGCCAGTAGTGGACACGGACTAGCGGGAGACAATGAGCAGTTCTTC	CASSGHGLAGDNEQFF
many	TRBV3-1	TRBD2	TRBJ2-1	TGTGCCAGCAGCCAAAGCAGCGGGGGAGGTGAGCAGTTCTTC	CASSQSSGGGEQFF
many	TRBV3-1	.	TRBJ2-3	TGTGCCAGCAGCCAAGGCTCCCTAGCAGGGTCAACAGATACGCAGTATTTT	CASSQGSLAGSTDTQYF
.	TRBV6-1	TRBD1	TRBJ2-3	TGTGCCAGCAGTGATGGGGGACAGGACCCGGACACGCAGTATTTT	CASSDGGQDPDTQYF
many	TRBV12-3/TRBV12-4	TRBD1	TRBJ1-1	TGTGCCAGCAGTTACCGGGACAGTGGGAACACTGAAGCTTTCTTT	CASSYRDSGNTEAFF
many	TRBV4-1	TRBD2	TRBJ2-1	TGCGCCAGCAGCCAACTAACGGCGGGACTAGCCCTCACCCCAGAGCAGTTCTTC	CASSQLTAGLALTPEQFF
many	TRBV2	TRBD2	TRBJ2-5	TGTGCCAGCGGCGGGACTAGCCGGTACCAAGAGACCCAGTACTTC	CASGGTSRYQETQYF
.	TRBV5-6	.	TRBJ1-4	TGTGCCAGCAGCTTGTGGCCCCTGACAGCCGGAGAAAAACTGTTTTTT	CASSLWPLTAGEKLFF
many	TRBV29-1	TRBD1	TRBJ1-4	TGCAGCGTCGCCGGGACAGGGGGCGTCAATGAAAAACTGTTTTTT	CSVAGTGGVNEKLFF
.	TRBV7-3	.	TRBJ2-2	TGTGCCAGCAGCCTGGGACGGGACACCGGGGAGCTGTTTTTT	CASSLGRDTGELFF
many	TRBV10-2	.	TRBJ1-1	TGCGCCAGCAACCGGGCAGGGGACACTGAAGCTTTCTTT	CASNRAGDTEAFF
.	TRBV2	.	TRBJ2-2	TGTGCCAGCAAGTTCGCCGGGGAGCTGTTTTTT	CASKFAGELFF
many	TRBV6-2/TRBV6-3	.	TRBJ1-5	TGTGCCAGCAGTTTCGGAAGCAATCAGCCCCAGCATTTT	CASSFGSNQPQHF
few	TRBV5-1	.	TRBJ2-5	TGCGCCAGCAGCACACGCCCAGGGGGGGAGACCCAGTACTTC	CASSTRPGGETQYF
few	TRBV20-1	.	TRBJ1-6	TGCAGTGCTAGGCCAGGGAATTCCTATAATTCACCCCTCCACTTT	CSARPGNSYNSPLHF
.	TRBV5-1	TRBD1	TRBJ2-5	TGCGCCAGCCGGGCTACCGGGACAGCCGAGTGGGAGACCCAGTACTTC	CASRATGTAEWETQYF
many	TRBV7-6	.	TRBJ2-7	TGTGCCAGCAGCCAGATGCAGGGGCTCTACAATGGCGAGCAGTACTTC	CASSQMQGLYNGEQYF
many	TRBV29-1	.	TRBJ2-3	TGCAGCGTTGAATGGCAGGGACCGCAGTATTTT	CSVEWQGPQYF
few	TRBV12-3/TRBV12-4	.	TRBJ2-7	TGTGCCAGCAGCTGGGCCACAGGGGAGGTGTACTTC	CASSWATGEVYF
few	TRBV7-2	TRBD2	TRBJ2-2	TGTGCCAGCAGCTCTCCCGGGACTAGCGGGACCTTGAACACCGGGGAGCTGTTTTTT	CASSSPGTSGTLNTGELFF
.	TRBV28	.	TRBJ1-4	TGTGCCAGCAGGGGAGGGGTTTCGGGTAATGAAAAACTGTTTTTT	CASRGGVSGNEKLFF
many	TRBV3-1	TRBD1	TRBJ1-1	TGTGCCAGCAGCCAAACCGGGACAGGGGACACTGAAGCTTTCTTT	CASSQTGTGDTEAFF
many	TRBV29-1	TRBD2	TRBJ2-5	TGCAGCGTTGAAGAGGTCCCACCGGGACTAGCGGGAAAGTACCAAGAGACCCAGTACTTC	CSVEEVPPGLAGKYQETQYF
many	TRBV12-3/TRBV12-4	.	TRBJ1-2	TGTGCCAGCAGCCTCGATCCCTGGAGTGGCTACACCTTC	CASSLDPWSGYTF
many	TRBV5-5	.	TRBJ2-3	TGTGCCAGCAGCTTGGACGGGGGCACAGATACGCAGTATTTT	CASSLDGGTDTQYF
many	TRBV6-5	.	TRBJ2-7	TGTGCCAGCAGTTACGGTCCGGGGGTGGCCTACGAGCAGTACTTC	CASSYGPGVAYEQYF
many	TRBV6-1	.	TRBJ2-7	TGTGCCAGCAGTGAAGCAGGGGGAGACTACGAGCAGTACTTC	CASSEAGGDYEQYF